The clone carrying this T cell receptor (beta chain) counts as medium-sized (0.01 to 0.1%) by frequency. The source of the sample is a study of diagnostic markers for celiac disease. TCRdb reprocessed the reads and stores each CDR3 protein as one record, lacking DNA. The sample has just over 7,500 distinct CDR3 sequences; the top ten hold around 6%. Germline CDR1 and CDR2: LGHNA and YSLEER. The length of the CDR3 is 14 residues. The genes are TRBV4-3 and TRBJ2-7. Sequenced material: either unsorted cells or a sorted T cell fraction (not recorded which). This clonotype originated in a human donor. This table probably holds off-target reads from a library built for another chain. CDR3 in amino acids: CASSLQTLGSEQYF.